This passage covers 31 T cell receptor beta chains from one sample sequenced in a study of CD8 T cells in ankylosing spondylitis. TCRdb re-called the 5' RACE reads through MiXCR, storing one row per CDR3 protein. The sample lists roughly 180,000 distinct CDR3 sequences, around 9.6% seen once, with about 16% in the top ten. Input material: blood, either unsorted or a sorted T cell fraction (not recorded which). The source of these receptors is a female donor with ankylosing spondylitis or in good health (not recorded which).

CDR3 protein: CASSPSGTTSYEQYF. The CDR3 nucleotides read TGTGCCAGCAGCCCTTCCGGGACTACCTCATACGAGCAGTACTTC. J is TRBJ2-7 and V is TRBV9, with TRBD2 identical over 7 bases. V was clipped by 4 bases and J by 4 bases; unmatched bases: 11. Germline CDR1 reads SGDLS; CDR2 reads YYNGEE. The CDR3 length is 15 residues.

The chain couples TRBV30 to TRBJ2-7; 9 bases fit TRBD1. Looked up from germline, CDR1 is GTSNPN and CDR2 is SVGIG (reference sequence). Trimming cost V 6 bases and J 6 bases; bases outside gene matches: 6. The CDR3 has 12 amino acids. This CDR3 is CACWTGVGEQYF. The CDR3 DNA follows: TGTGCCTGTTGGACAGGGGTGGGCGAGCAGTACTTC. The complete variable domain, with remaining parts taken from reference TRBV30 and TRBJ2-7, reads SQTIHQWPATLVQPVGSPLSLECTVEGTSNPNLYWYRQAAGRGLQLLFYSVGIGQISSEVPQNLSASRPQDRQFILSSKKLLLSDSGFYLCACWTGVGEQYFGPGTRLTVT.

The V call is TRBV10-2, the J call TRBJ2-1; D is uncertain. Trimming shortened V by 6 bases and J by 10 bases, and 16 bases separated the two germline ends. Germline V lookup: CDR1 WSHSY, CDR2 SAAADI. This CDR3 spans 13 amino acids. The CDR3 region has the DNA TGCGCCAGCAGGCCTAGGGCCGAAGGGGAGCAGTTCTTC. This translates into CASRPRAEGEQFF.

CDR3 amino acids: CAVTTGTGYEQYF. In DNA form, the CDR3 reads TGTGCCGTCACTACGGGGACAGGGTACGAGCAGTACTTC. This chain uses TRBV6-2 or TRBV6-3 with TRBJ2-7; TRBD1 agrees at 9 bases. This CDR3 has 13 residues. J lost 4 bases, V lost 11 bases, and 9 bases had no gene match. Germline V gene lookup returns CDR1 MNHEY and CDR2 SVGEGT.

The CDR3 DNA is TGTGCCAGCAGCTTACCTCCCCAGGGGGCAGGAGACACTGAAGCTTTCTTT. This sequence encodes CASSLPPQGAGDTEAFF. The chain joins TRBV7-9 to TRBJ1-1; 8 bases are a match to TRBD1. This CDR3 spans 17 amino acids. Germline V gene sequence: CDR1 SEHNR, CDR2 FQNEAQ (reference sequence). J gave up 3 bases and V 2 bases, and 11 bases lay outside the gene matches. Drawing the rest from reference TRBV7-9 and TRBJ1-1, the complete variable domain is DTGVSQNPRHKITKRGQNVTFRCDPISEHNRLYWYRQTLGQGPEFLTYFQNEAQLEKSRLLSDRFSAERPKGSFSTLEIQRTEQGDSAMYLCASSLPPQGAGDTEAFFGQGTRLTVV.

The sample holds a few counts of this clonotype. The rearrangement links TRBV20-1 to TRBJ2-5, with D unresolved. Trimming took 6 bases from V and 0 from J, leaving 23 bases between them. The CDR3 covers 17 residues. Looked up from germline, CDR1 is DFQATT and CDR2 is SNEGSKA (reference sequence). The CDR3: CSAPPRGSGPYQETQYF. The CDR3 bases are TGCAGTGCGCCCCCTAGAGGCTCCGGCCCGTACCAAGAGACCCAGTACTTC.

This clonotype was seen only a few times. V usage is TRBV7-6 and J usage is TRBJ2-7; D call uncertain. Per germline, CDR1 SGHVS and CDR2 FNYEAQ. Trimming pared 1 base from V and 4 bases from J, leaving 8 bases between. The CDR3 has 13 amino acids. The CDR3 is CASSLGRMYEQYF. The CDR3 DNA reads as TGTGCCAGCAGCTTAGGACGGATGTACGAGCAGTACTTC.

The chain has TRBV6-1 and TRBJ2-1; a possible D gene is TRBD2 (6 bases). CDR1 and CDR2 (germline): MNHNS, SASEGT. Trimming shortened V by 5 bases and J by 3 bases, and 17 bases separated the two germline ends. This CDR3 contains 16 residues. CDR3 in amino acids: CASSPNPASVYNEQFF. CDR3 DNA: TGTGCCAGCAGTCCCAATCCGGCTAGCGTCTACAATGAGCAGTTCTTC.

As concerns this clonotype: Given a much more abundant clone one base away, this may be a read error. The CDR3 does not close with the conserved phenylalanine or tryptophan, likely indicating a read error. The chain carries TRBV10-3 and TRBJ1-1; 7 bases are a match to TRBD1. The CDR3 has 12 amino acids. The V gene's germline CDR1 is ENHRY and CDR2 SYGVKD. Unmatched junction bases numbered 3, after V lost 6 bases and J lost 5 bases. CDR3 nucleotide sequence: TGTGCCATCAGAGACAGGGTTACTGAAGCTTTCGTT. It is translated as CAIRDRVTEAFV.

This chain links TRBV10-2 with TRBJ2-1; 9 bases map to TRBD2. V shed 4 bases and J 2 bases; nucleotides not matched to a gene: 12. The CDR3 runs 18 residues. The germline gives CDR1 WSHSY, CDR2 SAAADI. CDR3 loop: CASSGVKAGGPAYNEQFF. In DNA form, the CDR3 reads TGCGCCAGCAGTGGAGTGAAGGCGGGAGGGCCCGCCTACAATGAGCAGTTCTTC.

The rearrangement links TRBV9 to TRBJ1-1; TRBD1 might be the D (6 bases). Germline V gene data show CDR1 as SGDLS and CDR2 as YYNGEE. This CDR3 spans 18 amino acids. With 0 bases removed from V and 4 bases from J, the gap between germline ends came to 22 bases. The CDR3 DNA sequence: TGTGCCAGCAGCGTAGGTGATGGGGGCCACGGGGGCAGCACTGAAGCTTTCTTT. The encoded protein is CASSVGDGGHGGSTEAFF. Together with reference TRBV9 and TRBJ1-1, the CDR3 gives the full variable domain: DSGVTQTPKHLITATGQRVTLRCSPRSGDLSVYWYQQSLDQGLQFLIQYYNGEERAKGNILERFSAQQFPDLHSELNLSSLELGDSALYFCASSVGDGGHGGSTEAFFGQGTRLTVV.

To note about this clonotype: At one of its ends the junction is not consistent with the germline gene, which may arise from a read error. The chain joins TRBV13 to TRBJ2-7; D is possibly TRBD1 (6 bases). Germline V CDR1 and CDR2: PRHDT, FYEKMQ (reference sequence). The CDR3 totals 15 residues. The CDR3 loop reads CSSSDSDSPSYEQYF. The CDR3 bases are TGTTCCAGCAGTGACTCGGACAGTCCTTCCTACGAGCAGTACTTC.

This clonotype was detected many times. This chain uses TRBV29-1 with TRBJ2-3, with D perhaps given as TRBD1 or TRBD2 (5 bases each). Germline loops: CDR1 SQVTM, CDR2 ANQGSEA. Between the trimmed V and J ends, which lost 6 bases and 2 bases, there was a span of 15 bases. The CDR3 is 14 amino acids. The CDR3 sequence: CSVTGTDFTDTQYF. Written as DNA, the CDR3 is TGCAGCGTCACCGGGACGGATTTCACAGATACGCAGTATTTT.

The chain recombines TRBV6-1 with TRBJ2-4, with D tentatively TRBD2 (6 bases). The CDR3 is 14 amino acids. Germline CDR1 and CDR2: MNHNS and SASEGT. The V end was cut by 6 bases, the J end by 0 bases, with 9 bases between. The DNA of the CDR3 is TGTGCCAGCAGCGTAGCGGTAGCCAAAAACATTCAGTACTTC. Amino acid sequence: CASSVAVAKNIQYF.

This clonotype was recorded a few times. The V call is TRBV28, the J call TRBJ2-5, with 7 bases matching TRBD2. Germline V lookup: CDR1 MDHEN, CDR2 SYDVKM. J gave up 0 bases and V 3 bases, and 10 bases lay outside the gene matches. This CDR3 is 17 amino acids long. The CDR3: CASSFGPSGSYQETQYF. The CDR3 DNA reads TGTGCCAGCAGTTTCGGTCCTAGCGGATCTTACCAAGAGACCCAGTACTTC.

The chain links TRBV18 to TRBJ2-7; D gene unclear. CDR1 and CDR2 from the germline V gene are KGHSH and LQKENI. The CDR3 runs 12 residues. The germline V and J ends were trimmed by 6 bases and 2 bases, with 8 bases remaining between them. The CDR3 here is CASSLQTYEQYF. CDR3 nucleotide sequence: TGTGCCAGCTCTCTACAAACCTACGAGCAGTACTTC.

This clonotype was found a few times. In DNA, the CDR3 is TGTGCCAGCAGCCCCGAGGGAAGGGGATCCTACGAGCAGTACTTC. It codes for CASSPEGRGSYEQYF. The chain has TRBV9 and TRBJ2-7; possibly TRBD1 or TRBD2 for D (5 bases each). V dropped 4 bases and J dropped 1 base, with 15 bases sitting between them. Per the germline V gene, CDR1 is SGDLS and CDR2 is YYNGEE. This CDR3 has 15 amino acids. The entire variable domain, with the rest obtained from reference TRBV9 and TRBJ2-7, is as follows: DSGVTQTPKHLITATGQRVTLRCSPRSGDLSVYWYQQSLDQGLQFLIQYYNGEERAKGNILERFSAQQFPDLHSELNLSSLELGDSALYFCASSPEGRGSYEQYFGPGTRLTVT.

The rearrangement joins TRBV30 to TRBJ2-1; tentatively, D is TRBD2 (6 bases). CDR1 is GTSNPN, CDR2 SVGIG, per germline (reference sequence). The CDR3 totals 10 residues. The CDR3 DNA reads TGTGCGACGGAGGGAGATGAGCAGTTCTTC. The encoded protein is CATEGDEQFF.

This clonotype turned up a few times. The V gene is TRBV27, the J gene TRBJ1-1; D unresolved. Trimming took off 2 bases at V and 5 bases at J, with 12 bases between the two ends. The germline CDR1 and CDR2 sequences are MNHEY and SMNVEV (reference sequence). The CDR3 spans 14 residues. CDR3 sequence reads: CASSLLWGGTEAFF. For the CDR3, the DNA is TGTGCCAGCAGTTTACTTTGGGGAGGGACTGAAGCTTTCTTT.

This clonotype was observed a handful of times. V gene TRBV6-2 or TRBV6-3 combines with J gene TRBJ1-1, with D unclear. V was shortened by 6 bases and J by 2 bases, with 10 bases between the two germline ends. This CDR3 spans 13 amino acids. Germline-derived CDR1 and CDR2 are MNHEY and SVGEGT. CDR3 amino acids: CASSLSFNTEAFF. The CDR3 coding sequence is TGTGCCAGCAGCCTCTCATTCAACACTGAAGCTTTCTTT.

This clonotype has a handful of counts. The CDR3 bases are TGTGCCACCATGACAGGGACGCAAGAGACCCAGTACTTC. It yields the protein CATMTGTQETQYF. The genes are TRBV2 and TRBJ2-5; TRBD1 aligns across 7 bases. The J segment lost 2 bases and the V segment lost 10 bases, leaving 7 bases of the junction unmatched. The CDR3 is made up of 13 amino acids. Germline CDR1 and CDR2: SNHLY and FYNNEI.

V usage is TRBV7-9 and J usage is TRBJ1-2, with D uncertain. Trimming left V 2 bases short and J 0 bases short, with 7 bases between. Germline V gene sequence: CDR1 SEHNR, CDR2 FQNEAQ (reference sequence). This CDR3 is 14 amino acids long. CDR3 nucleotide sequence: TGTGCCAGCAGCTTATGGGATCCTAACTATGGCTACACCTTC. Translating gives CASSLWDPNYGYTF.

This clonotype was seen at least ten times. V is TRBV30 and J is TRBJ2-3; 11 bases agree with TRBD2. Losses at the gene ends were 0 bases for V and 4 bases for J; bases not matched to a gene: 0. Germline V gene lookup returns CDR1 GTSNPN and CDR2 SVGIG (reference sequence). The CDR3 spans 14 residues. CDR3 amino acids: CAWSVLAGADTQYF. In nucleotides, the CDR3 is TGTGCCTGGAGTGTACTAGCGGGAGCAGATACGCAGTATTTT.

This clonotype was counted only a few times. The chain has TRBV7-9 and TRBJ1-4; D gene ambiguous. CDR3 length: 16 amino acids. Per germline, CDR1 SEHNR and CDR2 FQNEAQ (reference sequence). V was cut by 5 bases and J by 0 bases, with 13 bases left in between. The CDR3 nucleotides are TGTGCCAGCAGCCCAAAGACCACCACAACTAATGAAAAACTGTTTTTT. Translated: CASSPKTTTTNEKLFF.

The chain carries TRBV15 and TRBJ2-5, with a possible D match to TRBD2 (5 bases). The CDR3 length is 15 residues. Germline CDR1 LNHNV, CDR2 YYDKDF (reference sequence). V was cut by 1 base and J by 4 bases, with 13 bases left in between. The chain's CDR3 is CATSRAGGPVETQYF. CDR3 nucleotides: TGTGCCACCAGCAGAGCAGGCGGGCCCGTAGAGACCCAGTACTTC.

The chain links TRBV9 to TRBJ2-1; possible D gene TRBD2, 6 bases. CDR1 and CDR2 from the germline V gene are SGDLS and YYNGEE. Trimming stripped 3 bases from V and 4 bases from J, with 8 bases between. CDR3 length: 13 residues. The CDR3 nucleotides are TGTGCCAGCAGCGCTGGGGGGTACAATGAGCAGTTCTTC. This sequence encodes CASSAGGYNEQFF.

This clonotype has ten or more counts. The chain employs TRBV10-3 and TRBJ2-1, with 14 bases lining up with TRBD2. The junction had 5 bases not matched to a gene; V was cut back by 8 bases and J by 8 bases. The CDR3 has 14 amino acids. The germline V gene encodes CDR1 ENHRY and CDR2 SYGVKD. This CDR3 reads CAIQTSGRGYEQFF. For the CDR3, the DNA is TGTGCCATCCAGACTAGCGGGAGGGGATATGAGCAGTTCTTC.

This clonotype was detected ten times or more. V gene TRBV4-3 combines with J gene TRBJ2-7; TRBD1 matches 9 bases. The CDR3 extends over 16 amino acids. J lost 3 bases, V lost 0 bases, and 6 bases had no gene match. The V gene's germline CDR1 is LGHNA and CDR2 YSLEER. The CDR3: CASSQDPGTGNYEQYF. Written as DNA, the CDR3 is TGCGCCAGCAGCCAAGATCCGGGGACAGGGAACTACGAGCAGTACTTC.

This clonotype was detected only a few times. V gene TRBV20-1 combines with J gene TRBJ2-1; tentatively, D is TRBD2 (5 bases). This CDR3 has 13 residues. Germline assignment: CDR1 DFQATT and CDR2 SNEGSKA (reference sequence). The CDR3 sequence is CSASGPPRNEQFF. For the CDR3, the DNA is TGCAGCGCGAGCGGACCCCCAAGGAATGAGCAGTTCTTC.

This clonotype was seen ten or more times. V usage is TRBV5-1 and J usage is TRBJ1-1; D is perhaps TRBD1 (5 bases). V lost 0 bases and J 4 bases, leaving 13 bases between the germline ends. CDR3 length: 15 residues. Germline lookup yields CDR1 SGHRS and CDR2 YFSETQ. For the CDR3, the DNA is TGCGCCAGCAGCTTGGCCGGTTACGGGGGCACTGAAGCTTTCTTT. Protein: CASSLAGYGGTEAFF.

This chain joins TRBV6-5 and TRBJ2-7, with TRBD2 matching 10 bases. The germline gives CDR1 MNHEY, CDR2 SVGAGI. The CDR3 extends over 16 amino acids. The J segment lost 1 base and the V segment lost 0 bases, leaving 3 bases of the junction unmatched. The CDR3 bases are TGTGCCAGCAGTTACTCTAAGACTAGCGGGTCCTACGAGCAGTACTTC. This gives the protein CASSYSKTSGSYEQYF.